Listed below are T cell receptor beta chains from one sample, sequenced in a study of blood T cell repertoires in COVID-19. Sequencing was performed with immunoSEQ multiplex PCR; in TCRdb, only in-frame clones are kept and a portion is missing. Found here are 73,000 or so clones, about 83% of them singletons; the top ten hold 5% to 6.5%. Sequencing was carried out using peripheral blood. These receptors all stem from a woman aged 55-70 years with acute or convalescent COVID-19. The CDR3 runs from the conserved cysteine through the conserved F or W. The D gene is left open where the match is weak. Expanded clones are given a class, and other clones once, few, many or no size at all.

TRBV6-5	few	TRBJ2-3	TRBD2	CASPASGGGTDTQYF	TGTGCCAGCCCCGCTAGCGGGGGGGGCACAGATACGCAGTATTTT
TRBV21-1	few	TRBJ2-2	.	CASSKKGTGGLSGELFF	TGTGCCAGCAGCAAAAAAGGGACAGGGGGCCTCTCCGGGGAGCTGTTTTTT
TRBV18	.	TRBJ1-1	TRBD1	CASSPPVGQGASSEAFF	TGTGCCAGCTCACCACCGGTAGGACAGGGGGCTTCGTCTGAAGCTTTCTTT
TRBV7-2	.	TRBJ2-5	TRBD2	CASSLTLAAQETQYF	TGTGCCAGCAGCTTAACACTAGCGGCCCAAGAGACCCAGTACTTC
TRBV3-1/TRBV3-2	.	TRBJ1-6	TRBD1	CASSLRPGTGGSLSNSPLHF	TGTGCCAGCAGCCTAAGGCCGGGGACAGGGGGATCTCTAAGCAATTCACCCCTCCACTTT
TRBV6-6	.	TRBJ2-3	TRBD2	CASRYSGGGTDTQYF	TGTGCCAGCAGATACTCTGGGGGGGGCACAGATACGCAGTATTTT
TRBV9	.	TRBJ1-2	.	CASSPDRPNYGYTF	TGTGCCAGCAGCCCGGACAGACCTAACTATGGCTACACCTTC
TRBV5-1	.	TRBJ2-3	.	CASSSGGRHTDTQYF	TGCGCCAGCAGCTCCGGTGGGAGGCACACAGATACGCAGTATTTT
TRBV5-1	.	TRBJ1-1	TRBD1	CASSYGQGRLGTEAFF	TGCGCCAGCAGCTATGGACAGGGTCGGCTTGGCACTGAAGCTTTCTTT
TRBV2	.	TRBJ1-1	.	CASSALGGTEAFF	TGTGCCAGCAGTGCCCTTGGCGGGACCGAAGCTTTCTTT
TRBV10-3	.	TRBJ1-1	.	CAISASRENTEAFF	TGTGCCATCAGTGCCTCCAGGGAGAACACTGAAGCTTTCTTT
TRBV5-1	.	TRBJ1-2	TRBD1	CASSLTGAPEYGYTF	TGCGCCAGCAGCTTAACAGGGGCCCCGGAGTATGGCTACACCTTC
TRBV5-4	.	TRBJ2-7	.	CASSYGTNPTSYEQYF	TGTGCCAGCAGTTACGGGACAAATCCTACCTCCTACGAGCAGTACTTC
TRBV18	.	TRBJ1-3	.	CASSPPQGSAGNTIYF	TGTGCCAGCTCACCACCTCAGGGAAGCGCTGGAAACACCATATATTTT
TRBV7-9	.	TRBJ1-5	.	CASSLQGNQPQHF	TGTGCCAGCAGCTTACAGGGGAATCAGCCCCAGCATTTT
TRBV15	.	TRBJ1-5	.	CATSLGGATGNQPQHF	TGTGCCACCAGCCTGGGAGGTGCCACGGGCAATCAGCCCCAGCATTTT
TRBV29-1	.	TRBJ1-2	.	CSVVEGSNYGYTF	TGCAGCGTTGTAGAGGGCAGCAACTATGGCTACACCTTC
TRBV11-2	.	TRBJ1-2	.	CASSPGGGNHYGYTF	TGTGCCAGCAGCCCGGGGGGGGGAAATCACTATGGCTACACCTTC
TRBV12-3/TRBV12-4	.	TRBJ2-5	.	CASSLVNQETQYF	TGTGCCAGCAGTTTAGTTAACCAAGAGACCCAGTACTTC
TRBV9	.	TRBJ1-1	.	CASSVAWGGGNTEAFF	TGTGCCAGCAGCGTAGCTTGGGGGGGAGGGAACACTGAAGCTTTCTTT
TRBV4-2	.	TRBJ1-2	TRBD1	CASSQSRTGDYGYTF	TGTGCCAGCAGCCAATCCAGGACAGGGGATTATGGCTACACCTTC
TRBV29-1	.	TRBJ1-5	.	CSAQDSNQPQHF	TGCAGCGCACAGGATAGCAATCAGCCCCAGCATTTT
TRBV5-5	.	TRBJ1-2	.	CASSLEQAGGYTF	TGTGCCAGCAGCTTGGAACAGGCAGGCGGCTACACCTTC
TRBV3-1/TRBV3-2	.	TRBJ2-1	TRBD2	CASSQQLAGTNEQFF	TGTGCCAGCAGCCAACAACTAGCGGGGACCAATGAGCAGTTCTTC
TRBV5-1	.	TRBJ1-1	.	CASSLLVGGNTEAFF	TGCGCCAGCAGCTTGTTAGTAGGGGGGAACACTGAAGCTTTCTTT
TRBV6-5	few	TRBJ1-1	.	CASSYSRGGGTEAFF	TGTGCCAGCAGTTACTCGAGAGGGGGAGGGACTGAAGCTTTCTTT
TRBV19	.	TRBJ1-2	.	CASQNGRNGYTF	TGTGCCAGTCAAAACGGGAGGAATGGCTACACCTTC
TRBV6-1	once	TRBJ1-1	.	CASSESTGWNTEAFF	TGTGCCAGCAGTGAGTCGACAGGTTGGAACACTGAAGCTTTCTTT
TRBV6-5	.	TRBJ1-2	.	CASSYSSGNYGYTF	TGTGCCAGCAGTTACTCGAGCGGTAACTATGGCTACACCTTC
TRBV19	.	TRBJ2-3	TRBD2	CASSILAASTDTQYF	TGTGCCAGTAGTATACTAGCGGCTAGCACAGATACGCAGTATTTT
TRBV30	.	TRBJ1-2	.	CAWTFRGSGQGYTF	TGTGCCTGGACTTTTAGGGGCTCTGGTCAGGGCTACACCTTC
TRBV5-5	.	TRBJ2-5	TRBD2	CASGRGEGETQYF	TGTGCCAGCGGGCGGGGGGAAGGAGAGACCCAGTACTTC
TRBV27	.	TRBJ1-4	.	CASSLRVGEKLFF	TGTGCCAGCAGTCTCAGGGTAGGGGAAAAACTGTTTTTT
TRBV12-3/TRBV12-4	.	TRBJ1-2	.	CASSLDREYGYTF	TGTGCCAGCAGTTTAGATCGGGAATATGGCTACACCTTC
TRBV5-1	few	TRBJ1-1	.	CASSLARDLNTEAFF	TGCGCCAGCAGCTTGGCCAGGGATTTGAACACTGAAGCTTTCTTT
TRBV9	few	TRBJ2-2	.	CASSVTNTGELFF	TGTGCCAGCAGCGTAACTAACACCGGGGAGCTGTTTTTT
TRBV7-2	.	TRBJ2-1	.	CASSPRGYLNEQFF	TGTGCCAGCAGCCCCCGGGGTTATTTGAATGAGCAGTTCTTC
TRBV2	.	TRBJ2-5	TRBD2	CASSDRGLAGAQETQYF	TGTGCCAGCAGTGACAGGGGACTAGCGGGGGCCCAAGAGACCCAGTACTTC
TRBV5-4	.	TRBJ1-2	.	CASSLDSNYGYTF	TGTGCCAGCAGTCTCGACAGTAACTATGGCTACACCTTC
TRBV3-1/TRBV3-2	.	TRBJ1-1	TRBD1	CASSQGQGYTEAFF	TGTGCCAGCAGCCAAGGACAGGGTTACACTGAAGCTTTCTTT
TRBV11-2	.	TRBJ2-2	TRBD2	CASSLRRGASSTGELFF	TGTGCCAGCAGCTTAAGGCGGGGGGCCTCTAGTACCGGGGAGCTGTTTTTT
TRBV2	once	TRBJ2-7	.	CASRSGLGPPARYF	TGTGCCAGCAGGAGCGGGTTGGGTCCACCAGCGCGGTACTTC
TRBV5-1	.	TRBJ1-4	.	CASSSGSGNEKLFF	TGCGCCAGCAGCTCAGGTAGCGGGAATGAAAAACTGTTTTTT
TRBV2	.	TRBJ1-2	.	CASSPWEANYGYTF	TGTGCCAGCAGCCCCTGGGAGGCTAACTATGGCTACACCTTC
TRBV7-9	.	TRBJ1-1	TRBD1	CAATGGRTEAFF	TGTGCCGCGACAGGGGGCCGTACTGAAGCTTTCTTT
TRBV7-9	once	TRBJ1-1	TRBD1	CASSLGYGQGNTEAFF	TGTGCCAGCAGCTTAGGATACGGACAGGGGAACACTGAAGCTTTCTTT